Each of the 26 T cell receptor beta chains below was sequenced from the same sample in a study of OX40 agonist ivuxolimab in advanced cancers. TCRdb keeps only in-frame clones here, not all; method: immunoSEQ multiplex PCR. Of 70,000 to 75,000 clones listed, 85% are singletons. Sequenced here: CD4+ or CD8+ T cells sorted from blood, sampled in a trial of the OX40 agonist ivuxolimab. The receptors shown here come from an adult with an advanced solid tumor such as melanoma, head and neck, liver or kidney cancer.

This clone occurred a few times. This sequence joins TRBV5-5 and TRBJ1-2; TRBD1 agrees at 7 bases. Germline loops: CDR1 SGHKS, CDR2 YYEKEE (reference sequence). The CDR3 is 14 amino acids. With 4 bases clipped from V and 2 bases from J, the junction kept 5 bases outside the gene matches. CDR3 amino acids: CASSGSDRNYGYTF. The CDR3 coding sequence is TGTGCCAGCAGCGGGTCGGACAGGAACTATGGCTACACCTTC. The variable domain in full, completed from reference TRBV5-5 and TRBJ1-2, reads DAGVTQSPTHLIKTRGQQVTLRCSPISGHKSVSWYQQVLGQGPQFIFQYYEKEERGRGNFPDRFSARQFPNYSSELNVNALLLGDSALYLCASSGSDRNYGYTFGSGTRLTVV.

The rearrangement joins TRBV18 to TRBJ1-4; 9 bases are a match to TRBD1. Germline values: CDR1 KGHSH, CDR2 LQKENI. The J segment lost 8 bases and the V segment lost 6 bases, leaving 7 bases of the junction unmatched. CDR3 size: 14 residues. The CDR3 DNA follows: TGTGCCAGCTCGCCGAGACAGGGGGGAGAAAAACTGTTTTTT. It specifies CASSPRQGGEKLFF.

This clone was counted once. V gene TRBV7-8 combines with J gene TRBJ2-5; 7 bases line up with TRBD1. Germline-derived CDR1 and CDR2 are SGHVS and FQNEAQ. The CDR3 has 15 amino acids. Trimming removed 4 bases from V and 5 bases from J; junction bases left unmatched: 10. CDR3 DNA: TGTGCCAGCAGCTCACGAACAGGGGCGTGGGAGACCCAGTACTTC. This encodes CASSSRTGAWETQYF.

The chain combines TRBV5-1 with TRBJ1-3; 7 nucleotides align to TRBD1. This CDR3 has 15 residues. Germline V CDR1 and CDR2: SGHRS, YFSETQ. V was clipped by 1 base and J by 0 bases; unmatched bases: 1. The CDR3 sequence is CASSLTGDSGNTIYF. The DNA for the CDR3 is TGCGCCAGCAGCTTGACAGGGGACTCTGGAAACACCATATATTTT.

This clone was counted between two and nine times. The rearrangement links TRBV7-2 to TRBJ2-7, with a possible D match to TRBD2 (6 bases). The V end lost 1 base, the J end lost 2 bases, and 12 bases lay between the germline ends. The CDR3 contains 15 residues. Per germline, CDR1 SGHTA and CDR2 FQGNSA. The CDR3 region has the DNA TGTGCCAGCAGCTTAGTGGGGGGTGGCGCCTACGAGCAGTACTTC. It encodes CASSLVGGGAYEQYF.

The chain joins TRBV4-2 to TRBJ2-5; maybe TRBD2 (6 bases). Germline-derived CDR1 and CDR2 are LGHNA and YNFKEQ. Between the trimmed V and J ends, which lost 3 bases and 2 bases, there was a span of 16 bases. This CDR3 has 16 residues. CDR3 loop: CASSQNGGAYQETQYF. CDR3 sequence (DNA): TGTGCCAGCAGCCAGAACGGCGGGGCTTATCAAGAGACCCAGTACTTC.

This rearrangement joins TRBV30 to TRBJ1-2, with D unresolved. The germline V gene has CDR1 GTSNPN and CDR2 SVGIG (reference sequence). V lost 3 bases, J lost 4 bases, and 18 bases lay in between. This CDR3 is built from 15 residues. In nucleotides, the CDR3 is TGTGCCTGGAGCGTATTGGGAGTTGGATCCTATGGCTACACCTTC. It encodes CAWSVLGVGSYGYTF.

The chain is built from TRBV11-2 and TRBJ1-2; 9 bases fit TRBD1. The length of the CDR3 is 15 residues. J was trimmed by 4 bases and V by 3 bases; bases with no gene match: 6. CDR1 and CDR2 from the germline V gene are SGHAT and FQNNGV. In DNA, the CDR3 is TGTGCCAGCAGCTTGGCCGGGACAGGGATCTATGGCTACACCTTC. Translated: CASSLAGTGIYGYTF.

This clone came up once. This chain connects TRBV11-2 to TRBJ2-7, with D possibly matching TRBD2 (6 bases). V lost 2 bases to trimming and J lost 3 bases, with 20 bases between them. Germline V lookup: CDR1 SGHAT, CDR2 FQNNGV. The CDR3 is 17 residues long. The CDR3 nucleotides read TGTGCCAGCAGCTTATACGGCGGGCGGGACGTCATCTACGAGCAGTACTTC. Protein sequence: CASSLYGGRDVIYEQYF.

This clone was observed once. The chain couples TRBV6-5 to TRBJ2-7; D not certain. This CDR3 has 12 amino acids. The V gene's germline CDR1 is MNHEY and CDR2 SVGAGI. The V end lost 4 bases, the J end lost 4 bases, and 8 bases lay between the germline ends. CDR3 region: CASSLGAYEQYF. The DNA for the CDR3 is TGTGCCAGCAGTTTAGGAGCATACGAGCAGTACTTC.

This rearrangement joins TRBV7-2 to TRBJ2-2, with 10 bases identical to TRBD2. This CDR3 has 16 residues. Germline loops: CDR1 SGHTA, CDR2 FQGNSA. Trimming took 3 bases from V and 4 from J; bases not matched to a gene: 5. The DNA for the CDR3 is TGTGCCAGCAGCTTTCGATTAGCGGGAGGCACCGGGGAGCTGTTTTTT. Translation: CASSFRLAGGTGELFF. The complete variable domain, with remaining parts taken from reference TRBV7-2 and TRBJ2-2, reads GAGVSQSPSNKVTEKGKDVELRCDPISGHTALYWYRQSLGQGLEFLIYFQGNSAPDKSGLPSDRFSAERTGGSVSTLTIQRTQQEDSAVYLCASSFRLAGGTGELFFGEGSRLTVL.

V usage is TRBV7-3 and J usage is TRBJ2-2; weak D call: TRBD2 (6 bases). The germline CDR1 and CDR2 sequences are SGHTA and FQGTGA. The V end was cut by 5 bases, the J end by 1 base, with 11 bases between. The CDR3 runs to 15 residues. The CDR3 protein is CASSGPGGNTGELFF. The CDR3 DNA sequence: TGTGCCAGCAGCGGGCCCGGGGGGAACACCGGGGAGCTGTTTTTT. Filled out from reference TRBV7-3 and TRBJ2-2, the complete variable domain reads GAGVSQTPSNKVTEKGKYVELRCDPISGHTALYWYRQSLGQGPEFLIYFQGTGAADDSGLPNDRFFAVRPEGSVSTLKIQRTERGDSAVYLCASSGPGGNTGELFFGEGSRLTVL.

The gene calls are TRBV2 and TRBJ2-1; perhaps D is TRBD1 or TRBD2 (5 bases each). Per germline, CDR1 SNHLY and CDR2 FYNNEI. Trimming stripped 6 bases from V and 8 bases from J, with 11 bases between. There are 12 residues in the CDR3. The CDR3 DNA is TGTGCCAGCAGACAGGCGGGTCATGAGCAGTTCTTC. This gives the protein CASRQAGHEQFF.

The gene calls are TRBV29-1 and TRBJ2-3; D not resolved. Trimming cost V 5 bases and J 5 bases, with 8 bases left between them. The CDR3 covers 11 residues. Germline-derived CDR1 and CDR2 are SQVTM and ANQGSEA. The CDR3 nucleotides are TGCAGCGTTTACGAAGGAGATACGCAGTATTTT. Amino acids: CSVYEGDTQYF.

This clone has a handful of counts. The rearrangement links TRBV5-5 to TRBJ1-2; the D gene is possibly TRBD1 (5 bases). Germline V gives CDR1 SGHKS, CDR2 YYEKEE (reference sequence). Trimming shortened V by 1 base and J by 0 bases, and 7 bases separated the two germline ends. This CDR3 comprises 14 residues. CDR3 residues: CASSLTGTNYGYTF. The CDR3 DNA reads as TGTGCCAGCAGCTTGACAGGAACTAACTATGGCTACACCTTC.

This chain links TRBV5-4 with TRBJ1-2; 10 bases align to TRBD1. The germline gives CDR1 SGHNT, CDR2 YYREEE (reference sequence). V shed 5 bases and J 2 bases; nucleotides not matched to a gene: 0. The length of the CDR3 is 13 residues. The CDR3 sequence is CASRGQGNYGYTF. The DNA of the CDR3 is TGTGCCAGCAGGGGACAGGGGAACTATGGCTACACCTTC.

This chain connects TRBV29-1 to TRBJ2-1, with 16 positions matching TRBD2. The V gene end was trimmed by 4 bases and the J gene end by 2 bases; junction bases not matched to a gene: 5. Germline V CDR1 and CDR2: SQVTM, ANQGSEA. This CDR3 spans 17 amino acids. The CDR3 here is CSVAPGLAGGPYNEQFF. The CDR3 nucleotides read TGCAGCGTTGCCCCGGGACTAGCGGGAGGGCCCTACAATGAGCAGTTCTTC.

V gene TRBV2 combines with J gene TRBJ2-5; D is possibly TRBD1 or TRBD2 (5 bases each). The J call may not be correct, given that the DNA end is closer to TRBJ2-7. Germline CDR1 SNHLY, CDR2 FYNNEI. The CDR3 runs to 12 residues. The CDR3 sequence: CASTRDVSEQYF. CDR3 nucleotide sequence: TGTGCCAGCACTCGGGACGTTAGCGAGCAGTACTTC.

V and J are TRBV7-8 and TRBJ2-3, with 10 bases aligning to TRBD2. The V gene end was trimmed by 3 bases and the J gene end by 5 bases; junction bases not matched to a gene: 5. CDR3 length: 15 residues. Germline assignment: CDR1 SGHVS and CDR2 FQNEAQ. The CDR3 loop is CASSFASGGEDTQYF. The CDR3 nucleotides are TGTGCCAGCAGCTTCGCTAGCGGGGGTGAAGATACGCAGTATTTT.

The J gene is TRBJ1-1, the V gene TRBV28; 9 positions agree with TRBD1. The length of the CDR3 is 16 residues. J lost 5 bases, V lost 3 bases, and 10 bases had no gene match. Germline values: CDR1 MDHEN, CDR2 SYDVKM. The CDR3 loop is CASSLGSTGGRTEAFF. The CDR3 DNA follows: TGTGCCAGCAGTTTGGGATCGACAGGGGGTAGGACTGAAGCTTTCTTT.

The rearrangement joins TRBV18 to TRBJ2-5; D ambiguous. CDR1 and CDR2 from the germline V gene are KGHSH and LQKENI. Trimming removed 0 bases from V and 0 bases from J, with 17 bases in between. The CDR3 contains 18 residues. The CDR3 spells CASSPPFPGQDYQETQYF. The CDR3 DNA sequence: TGTGCCAGCTCACCACCGTTCCCAGGCCAGGATTACCAAGAGACCCAGTACTTC.

This chain joins TRBV18 and TRBJ2-5, with D hard to call. Deletions cut 5 bases from V and 2 bases from J, with 9 bases between. This CDR3 has 13 amino acids. Germline V lookup: CDR1 KGHSH, CDR2 LQKENI. CDR3 loop: CASSARPQETQYF. The CDR3 coding sequence is TGTGCCAGCTCAGCCAGGCCACAAGAGACCCAGTACTTC.

The rearrangement links TRBV18 to TRBJ2-3; possibly TRBD1 for D (6 bases). CDR1 KGHSH and CDR2 LQKENI come from the germline V gene. The CDR3 runs to 14 residues. The V gene lost 2 bases and the J gene lost 2 bases, with 8 bases spanning the gap. CDR3 bases: TGTGCCAGCTCACCAAACAGGGCCACAGATACGCAGTATTTT. Translating gives CASSPNRATDTQYF.

V usage is TRBV5-6 and J usage is TRBJ2-3; maybe TRBD1 (5 bases). Germline CDR1 and CDR2: SGHDT and YYEEEE. The CDR3 runs 17 residues. Trimming removed 1 base from V and 0 bases from J, with 15 bases in between. The DNA for the CDR3 is TGTGCCAGCAGCTTGTTCTGGACATCAACTAGCACAGATACGCAGTATTTT. Translated, it gives CASSLFWTSTSTDTQYF.

This chain connects TRBV28 to TRBJ1-1; D is uncertain. The CDR3 runs to 17 residues. Germline V gives CDR1 MDHEN, CDR2 SYDVKM. V dropped 7 bases and J dropped 1 base, with 22 bases sitting between them. The CDR3 loop is CASKEVGFKRQNTEAFF. As DNA, the CDR3 is TGTGCCAGCAAGGAAGTAGGCTTCAAACGACAGAACACTGAAGCTTTCTTT. Based on the CDR3 plus reference TRBV28 and TRBJ1-1, the full variable domain is DVKVTQSSRYLVKRTGEKVFLECVQDMDHENMFWYRQDPGLGLRLIYFSYDVKMKEKGDIPEGYSVSREKKERFSLILESASTNQTSMYLCASKEVGFKRQNTEAFFGQGTRLTVV.

The V call is TRBV28, the J call TRBJ1-5, with D hard to call. Trimming left V 10 bases short and J 0 bases short, with 16 bases between. The CDR3 extends over 15 amino acids. Germline assignment: CDR1 MDHEN and CDR2 SYDVKM. The CDR3 DNA sequence: TGTGCCACCCAAAGATCTTATACTAGCAATCAGCCCCAGCATTTT. Protein sequence: CATQRSYTSNQPQHF.